These T cell receptor beta chains were read from a single sample in a study of patients and donors after allogeneic stem cell transplantation. TCRdb processed the RT-PCR reads anew with MiXCR; each CDR3 protein has one entry. Of about 210,000 distinct CDR3 sequences in the sample, less than 50% are singletons; the top ten hold around 10%. The sample consisted of blood, either unsorted or a sorted T cell fraction (not recorded which). The receptors shown here come from a human donor who was either an allogeneic HSCT recipient or a stem cell or donor lymphocyte infusion donor (not recorded which). It is not recorded whose cells these are; they may come from a transplant donor. CDR3s leave out the opening cysteine and the closing phenylalanine or tryptophan.

v_gene: TRBV24-1
CDR3aa: ATSDPGTGGVQPQH

v_gene: TRBV5-1
CDR3aa: ASSGVTGELF

v_gene: TRBV9
CDR3aa: ASSLTYDSPLH

v_gene: TRBV28
CDR3aa: ASSFATGGEYGYT

v_gene: TRBV15
CDR3aa: ATSRDRDHEQY

v_gene: TRBV5-1
CDR3aa: ASSSRGTLPINSPLH

v_gene: TRBV4-1
CDR3aa: ASSHPQGNTEAF

v_gene: TRBV29-1
CDR3aa: SVQRTANTGELF

v_gene: TRBV5-1
CDR3aa: ASSGLTHGNTEAF

v_gene: TRBV19
CDR3aa: ASSISPSGETQY

v_gene: TRBV10-3
CDR3aa: AISAGTGGLRGSEQF

v_gene: TRBV29-1
CDR3aa: SVERFLNTEAF

v_gene: TRBV4-1
CDR3aa: ASSQDPSRENTEAF

v_gene: TRBV28
CDR3aa: ASRRTGTDEQY

v_gene: TRBV4-3
CDR3aa: ASSQDGRGQPQH

v_gene: TRBV30
CDR3aa: AWSARLSNEAF

v_gene: TRBV4-1
CDR3aa: ASSQERTGNGYEQY